Listed here is a single T cell receptor (beta chain). Trimming took 0 bases from V and 0 from J, leaving 6 bases between them. CDR3 size: 14 residues. CDR1 is LGHNA and CDR2 is YSLEER in the germline V gene. This entry is derived from a study of T cell changes during pregnancy in multiple sclerosis. Repertoires were generated with immunoSEQ multiplex PCR, while TCRdb's copy carries only in-frame clones and drops some. The sample includes about 29,000 clones, roughly 90% of them seen just once. Sample: CD8+ T cells from peripheral blood mononuclear cells, taken after pregnancy. The V call is TRBV4-3, the J call TRBJ2-7; no reliable D call. This receptor was identified in a female donor with multiple sclerosis, enrolled in a pregnancy study. The CDR3 nucleotides are TGCGCCAGCAGCCAAGATGTCGGCTCCTACGAGCAGTACTTC. Its protein is CASSQDVGSYEQYF.